These 21 T cell receptor beta chains were all obtained from the same sample, sequenced in a study of CD8 T cells in Susac syndrome. When the RNA was reverse transcribed, random hexamers were used with an input of about 0.45 to 1 ug. TCRdb passed the immunoSEQ multiplex PCR reads through MiXCR, listing each CDR3 protein once. The profile shows around 180,000 distinct CDR3 sequences, 93% of them singletons. The sample was CD4+ T cells from PBMCs. The source of these receptors is a human donor with multiple sclerosis.

This chain's CDR3 is CASSGTGSGRSNQPQHF. CDR3 sequence (DNA): TGTGCCAGCAGCGGGACAGGGAGCGGGAGAAGCAATCAGCCCCAGCATTTT. The chain has TRBV28 and TRBJ1-5; 9 nucleotides line up with TRBD1. With 6 bases clipped from V and 1 base from J, the junction kept 10 bases outside the gene matches. Looked up from germline, CDR1 is MDHEN and CDR2 is SYDVKM. CDR3 length equals 17 residues.

This clonotype was found once. The CDR3 DNA follows: TGCAGTGCTAGGACAGCCGAAACGCAGTATTTT. Translated, it gives CSARTAETQYF. This chain joins TRBV20-1 and TRBJ2-3; weak D call: TRBD1 (5 bases). Germline V gene data show CDR1 as DFQATT and CDR2 as SNEGSKA (reference sequence). The CDR3 is 11 amino acids. Trimming removed 3 bases at V and 9 bases at J, with 10 bases between.

The rearrangement uses TRBV12-3 or TRBV12-4 and TRBJ2-2; 7 bases agree with TRBD2. V gave up 6 bases and J gave up 1 base; unmatched junction bases: 8. This CDR3 has 16 residues. The CDR3 nucleotides are TGTGCCAGCAGCCGAGCGGGAACGTTGAACACCGGGGAGCTGTTTTTT. Its protein product is CASSRAGTLNTGELFF.

This chain connects TRBV9 to TRBJ2-5, with TRBD2 identical over 13 bases. CDR1 is SGDLS and CDR2 is YYNGEE in the germline V gene. This CDR3 is built from 15 residues. Unmatched junction bases numbered 0, after V lost 2 bases and J lost 2 bases. The CDR3 reads CASSVTSGRQETQYF. The DNA for the CDR3 is TGTGCCAGCAGCGTGACTAGCGGGAGGCAAGAGACCCAGTACTTC.

This clonotype appeared a single time. The chain uses TRBV5-6 and TRBJ1-1; D gene unclear. Trimming left V 2 bases short and J 11 bases short, with 13 bases between. This CDR3 is 12 amino acids long. In germline, CDR1 is SGHDT, CDR2 YYEEEE. CDR3 residues: CASSFQFDGAFF. DNA for the CDR3: TGTGCCAGCAGCTTCCAGTTTGACGGCGCTTTCTTT.

The chain employs TRBV19 and TRBJ1-5; D unclear. The germline V gene encodes CDR1 LNHDA and CDR2 SQIVND (reference sequence). The CDR3 spans 13 residues. V was clipped by 4 bases and J by 7 bases, with 11 bases between them. The CDR3 DNA sequence: TGTGCCAGTAGTAATCGGTTTTACCAGCCCCAGCATTTT. It yields the protein CASSNRFYQPQHF. The entire variable domain, with the rest obtained from reference TRBV19 and TRBJ1-5, is as follows: DGGITQSPKYLFRKEGQNVTLSCEQNLNHDAMYWYRQDPGQGLRLIYYSQIVNDFQKGDIAEGYSVSREKKESFPLTVTSAQKNPTAFYLCASSNRFYQPQHFGDGTRLSIL.

The chain carries TRBV5-1 and TRBJ1-2, with D possibly TRBD1 on 5 matching bases. Deletions cut 4 bases from V and 6 bases from J, with 19 bases between. Germline lookup yields CDR1 SGHRS and CDR2 YFSETQ. The CDR3 consists of 15 residues. The DNA for the CDR3 is TGCGCCAGCAGCCTATCGGACATTCGGCCTGATGGCTACACCTTC. Translating gives CASSLSDIRPDGYTF.

There are a few counts of this clonotype. This chain joins TRBV3-1 and TRBJ2-7; 10 nucleotides align to TRBD2. V lost 4 bases, J lost 3 bases, and 6 bases stayed unmatched. The CDR3 runs to 15 residues. CDR1 LGHDT and CDR2 YNNKEL come from the germline V gene (reference sequence). CDR3 in amino acids: CASSPVAGGHYEQYF. CDR3 DNA sequence: TGTGCCAGCAGCCCCGTAGCGGGGGGACACTACGAGCAGTACTTC.

The chain recombines TRBV10-3 with TRBJ2-3; D remains unclear. The CDR3 is 15 residues long. Germline lookup yields CDR1 ENHRY and CDR2 SYGVKD. V lost 7 bases and J lost 0, with 14 bases in between. The DNA of the CDR3 is TGTGCCATCATGGGAAGCCTTCTTAGCACAGATACGCAGTATTTT. Amino acids: CAIMGSLLSTDTQYF.

The rearrangement links TRBV12-3 or TRBV12-4 to TRBJ1-5; 7 bases map to TRBD1. The CDR3 covers 15 residues. V was pared by 1 base and J by 4 bases, with 4 bases of the junction left unmatched. As DNA, the CDR3 is TGTGCCAGCAGTTTAGGACAGGGTGAGAATCAGCCCCAGCATTTT. Translated: CASSLGQGENQPQHF.

The chain recombines TRBV28 with TRBJ1-2; tentative D call: TRBD1 (6 bases). V was shortened by 5 bases and J by 6 bases, with 16 bases between the two germline ends. The germline CDR1 and CDR2 sequences are MDHEN and SYDVKM. The CDR3 runs to 14 residues. CDR3 loop: CASSPHDRLNGYTF. In DNA, the CDR3 is TGTGCCAGCAGTCCACACGACAGGTTAAATGGCTACACCTTC.

This clonotype was seen more than once but under ten times. The rearrangement links TRBV5-1 to TRBJ1-1; perhaps TRBD1 as D (6 bases). Germline CDR1 and CDR2: SGHRS and YFSETQ. The V end lost 1 base, the J end lost 1 base, and 8 bases lay between the germline ends. This CDR3 region has 14 residues. The CDR3 region is CASSLRQANTEAFF. The CDR3 DNA reads as TGCGCCAGCAGCTTGCGACAGGCGAACACTGAAGCTTTCTTT.

The rearrangement joins TRBV10-3 to TRBJ1-6; 7 bases align to TRBD1. The J segment lost 8 bases and the V segment lost 5 bases, leaving 6 bases of the junction unmatched. Germline CDR1 reads ENHRY; CDR2 reads SYGVKD. This CDR3 spans 14 amino acids. This chain's CDR3 is CAISPRQGDSPLHF. DNA for the CDR3: TGTGCCATCAGTCCCAGACAGGGCGATTCACCCCTCCACTTT.

The rearrangement links TRBV11-2 to TRBJ2-2; 8 bases are shared with TRBD2. Germline trimming cut 4 bases from V and 6 bases from J; bases unmatched to any gene: 7. CDR3 size: 15 residues. Germline lookup yields CDR1 SGHAT and CDR2 FQNNGV. CDR3 region: CASSSPAGVAGELFF. CDR3 coding DNA: TGTGCCAGCAGCTCCCCAGCGGGAGTCGCCGGGGAGCTGTTTTTT.

This chain uses TRBV19 with TRBJ1-1, with 7 positions matching TRBD1. Germline CDR1 LNHDA, CDR2 SQIVND (reference sequence). The trim removed 9 bases at V and 2 bases at J, leaving 6 bases unmatched. The CDR3 is 13 amino acids. The CDR3 sequence: CASRDRRNTEAFF. CDR3 in DNA: TGTGCCAGCCGGGACAGAAGAAACACTGAAGCTTTCTTT.

The V and J genes are TRBV3-1 and TRBJ2-5, with D possibly TRBD2 on 5 matching bases. Germline V gene sequence: CDR1 LGHDT, CDR2 YNNKEL (reference sequence). The CDR3 contains 13 residues. Trimming left V 10 bases short and J 7 bases short, with 19 bases between. The CDR3 loop reads CAILNFESGTQYF. The DNA of the CDR3 is TGTGCCATCCTAAACTTCGAAAGCGGGACCCAGTACTTC.

V gene TRBV5-1 combines with J gene TRBJ1-2; D gene unclear. V was pared by 1 base and J by 2 bases, with 9 bases between. The CDR3 is 14 amino acids. CDR1 is SGHRS, CDR2 YFSETQ, per germline. The CDR3 DNA follows: TGCGCCAGCAGCTTGACGGAAGGGAACTATGGCTACACCTTC. Encoded protein: CASSLTEGNYGYTF.

The chain combines TRBV19 with TRBJ1-5; D ambiguous. V was trimmed by 4 bases and J by 7 bases, leaving 11 bases between them. Germline lookup yields CDR1 LNHDA and CDR2 SQIVND (reference sequence). The CDR3 is 13 amino acids. The CDR3, as DNA: TGTGCCAGTAGTACAACCGACAAGCAGCCCCAGCATTTT. Protein: CASSTTDKQPQHF.

The chain joins TRBV2 to TRBJ2-3; D call uncertain. The CDR3 covers 10 residues. The germline V gene has CDR1 SNHLY and CDR2 FYNNEI. V lost 5 bases and J 7 bases, leaving 4 bases between the germline ends. CDR3 in amino acids: CASSIYTQYF. CDR3 bases: TGTGCCAGCAGTATATATACGCAGTATTTT. Full variable domain (missing parts from reference TRBV2 and TRBJ2-3): EPEVTQTPSHQVTQMGQEVILRCVPISNHLYFYWYRQILGQKVEFLVSFYNNEISEKSEIFDDQFSVERPDGSNFTLKIRSTKLEDSAMYFCASSIYTQYFGPGTRLTVL.

V gene TRBV29-1 combines with J gene TRBJ1-1; a weak D match, TRBD1 (5 bases). The ends were cut back, 7 bases at V and 1 base at J, with 13 bases in the middle. Looked up from germline, CDR1 is SQVTM and CDR2 is ANQGSEA. The CDR3 is 13 residues long. DNA for the CDR3: TGCAGCGCCGCCGGGACGGAGAACACTGAAGCTTTCTTT. It encodes CSAAGTENTEAFF.

V and J are TRBV7-2 and TRBJ2-1, with D uncertain. The germline V gene encodes CDR1 SGHTA and CDR2 FQGNSA. The CDR3 consists of 13 residues. Trimming removed 0 bases from V and 9 bases from J, with 9 bases in between. The CDR3 region is CASSLAGIPEQFF. Written as DNA, the CDR3 is TGTGCCAGCAGCTTAGCGGGGATCCCTGAGCAGTTCTTC.